This T cell receptor (beta chain) emerged from a study of T cells in Graves' hyperthyroidism and ophthalmopathy. This clonotype was detected only once. Its antigen is not identified. Lactation, pregnancy, other autoimmune disease or uncontrolled infection excluded patients. Diagnosis rested on symptoms, serum thyroxine and TRAb, thyroid ultrasound, and orbital computed tomography. RNA transcripts gave rise to amplified TCR beta CDR3 regions. The primer set for the first-round RT-PCR of the TCR CDR3 was HTBI. MiXCR, applied by TCRdb to the multiplex PCR reads, yields one record per CDR3 protein. Of roughly 510,000 distinct CDR3 sequences detected, less than 25% appear once; the ten largest clones hold more than 20%. Study-level results: Model-based prediction identified ophthalmopathy a median roughly six months prior to its onset.

V was clipped by 0 bases and J by 3 bases, with 12 bases between them. CDR3 length: 15 amino acids. Germline loops: CDR1 MNHEY, CDR2 SMNVEV (reference sequence). Sequencing was performed on blood. The TCR was taken from a man between 18 and 29 years old with Graves' hyperthyroidism. The chain has TRBV27 and TRBJ2-7, with D possibly matching TRBD2 (5 bases). CDR3 protein: CASSLSGGGYYEQYF. The DNA for the CDR3 is TGTGCCAGCAGTTTATCCGGCGGAGGATACTACGAGCAGTACTTC.